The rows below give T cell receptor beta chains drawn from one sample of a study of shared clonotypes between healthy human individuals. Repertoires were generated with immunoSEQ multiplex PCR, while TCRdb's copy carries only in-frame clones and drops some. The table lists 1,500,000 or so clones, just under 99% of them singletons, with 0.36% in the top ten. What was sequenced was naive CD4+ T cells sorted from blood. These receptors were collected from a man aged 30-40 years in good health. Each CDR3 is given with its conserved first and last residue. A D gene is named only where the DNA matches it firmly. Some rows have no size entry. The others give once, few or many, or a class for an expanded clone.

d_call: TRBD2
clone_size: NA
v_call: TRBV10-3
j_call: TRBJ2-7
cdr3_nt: TGTGCCATCAGTACCCATGGGGGGGAGAGGTACGAGCAGTACTTC
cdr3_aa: CAISTHGGERYEQYF

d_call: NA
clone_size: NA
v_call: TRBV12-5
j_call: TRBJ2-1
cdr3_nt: TGTGCTAGTGGTTTCGGACTCCCCGGGCATGAGCAGTTCTTC
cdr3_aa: CASGFGLPGHEQFF

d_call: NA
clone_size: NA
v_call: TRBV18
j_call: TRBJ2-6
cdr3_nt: TGTGCCAGCTCGGCGGGGTCCGGGGTGCCTGGGGCCAACGTCCTGACTTTC
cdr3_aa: CASSAGSGVPGANVLTF

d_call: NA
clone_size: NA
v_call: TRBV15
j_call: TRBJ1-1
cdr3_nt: TGTGCCACCAGCAGAGCGGCGGGCAGGGGGAACACTGAAGCTTTCTTT
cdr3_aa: CATSRAAGRGNTEAFF

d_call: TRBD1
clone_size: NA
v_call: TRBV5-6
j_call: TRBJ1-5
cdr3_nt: TGTGCCAGCAGCCTGAGGGTTGGGACAGGGGCCAATCAGCCCCAGCATTTT
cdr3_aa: CASSLRVGTGANQPQHF

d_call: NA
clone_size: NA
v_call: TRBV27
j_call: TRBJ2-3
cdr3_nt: TGTGCCAGCAGTTGGGGGCCTCCAGATACGCAGTATTTT
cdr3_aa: CASSWGPPDTQYF

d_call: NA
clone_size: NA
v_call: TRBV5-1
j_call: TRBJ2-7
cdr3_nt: TGCGCCAGCAGTTTGAGCATGGGTCTCTACGAGCAGTACTTC
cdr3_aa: CASSLSMGLYEQYF

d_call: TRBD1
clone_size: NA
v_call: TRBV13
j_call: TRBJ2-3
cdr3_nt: TGTGCCAGCAGCTTACGGCCCCAAGGACAGGGGGGAGATACGCAGTATTTT
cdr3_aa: CASSLRPQGQGGDTQYF

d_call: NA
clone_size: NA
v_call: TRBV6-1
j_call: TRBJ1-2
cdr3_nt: TGTGCCAGCAGTGAACTCCTCCACTCCGGCTACACCTTC
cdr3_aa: CASSELLHSGYTF

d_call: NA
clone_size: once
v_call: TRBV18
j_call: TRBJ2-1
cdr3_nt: TGTGCCAGCTCACCACTAGCACAATACAATGAGCAGTTCTTC
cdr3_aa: CASSPLAQYNEQFF